The 31 T cell receptor beta chains below all came from one sample that was sequenced in a study of blood T cells in healthy people across ages. The use of a sample-barcoded 5' primer and a J-beta primer mix characterized a second PCR of 7 to 11 cycles. TCRdb passed the 5' RACE reads through MiXCR, listing each CDR3 protein once. The sample contains some 1.5 million distinct CDR3 sequences, roughly 28% of which appear only once. Specimen: blood. All receptors come from a woman in her 30s in good health.

Concerning this clonotype itself: A much larger clone lies one base from this, so it may be a read error. The chain has TRBV13 and TRBJ2-5; 8 bases are shared with TRBD1. Germline-derived CDR1 and CDR2 are PRHDT and FYEKMQ (reference sequence). This CDR3 comprises 15 residues. With 5 bases clipped from V and 4 bases from J, the junction kept 9 bases outside the gene matches. The CDR3 coding sequence is TGTGCCAGCAGCGGCGGGACAGGAGGGGTAGAGACCCAGTACTTC. This codes for CASSGGTGGVETQYF. Full variable domain (missing parts from reference TRBV13 and TRBJ2-5): AAGVIQSPRHLIKEKRETATLKCYPIPRHDTVYWYQQGPGQDPQFLISFYEKMQSDKGSIPDRFSAQQFSDYHSELNMSSLELGDSALYFCASSGGTGGVETQYFGPGTRLLVL.

To note about this clonotype: Just one base apart from a much larger clone, this may be a read error. This rearrangement joins TRBV20-1 to TRBJ2-7; D is undetermined. CDR3 size: 12 residues. Germline lookup yields CDR1 DFQATT and CDR2 SNEGSKA (reference sequence). The CDR3 region is CSARVQSYGQYF. The CDR3 nucleotides are TGCAGTGCTAGAGTTCAGTCTTACGGGCAGTACTTC.

This clonotype was seen ten or more times. The chain couples TRBV12-3 or TRBV12-4 to TRBJ1-2; D not resolved. V lost 1 base and J lost 4, with 13 bases in between. The length of the CDR3 is 15 residues. This chain's CDR3 is CASSLEFARGYGYTF. CDR3 DNA: TGTGCCAGCAGTTTAGAGTTCGCCCGGGGCTATGGCTACACCTTC.

This clonotype was found many times. The chain recombines TRBV12-3 or TRBV12-4 with TRBJ2-7; maybe TRBD1 (5 bases). CDR3 length equals 16 residues. V lost 0 bases, J lost 0 bases, and 12 bases lay in between. CDR3 DNA: TGTGCCAGCAGTTTAGCGGGGTGGGGCAGCTCCTACGAGCAGTACTTC. Translated, it gives CASSLAGWGSSYEQYF.

The chain recombines TRBV7-9 with TRBJ2-3; 9 bases map to TRBD1. The CDR3 extends over 15 amino acids. V shed 5 bases, J shed 5 bases, and the junction held 8 bases outside the gene matches. Germline V gene lookup returns CDR1 SEHNR and CDR2 FQNEAQ (reference sequence). DNA of the CDR3: TGTGCCAGCAGCCTCTGGGGACAGGGAGGAGATACGCAGTATTTT. It translates to CASSLWGQGGDTQYF. Looking up the rest from reference TRBV7-9 and TRBJ2-3 gives the full variable domain: DTGVSQNPRHKITKRGQNVTFRCDPISEHNRLYWYRQTLGQGPEFLTYFQNEAQLEKSRLLSDRFSAERPKGSFSTLEIQRTEQGDSAMYLCASSLWGQGGDTQYFGPGTRLTVL.

The chain combines TRBV7-2 with TRBJ1-6; D may be TRBD1 (5 bases). Looked up from germline, CDR1 is SGHTA and CDR2 is FQGNSA. The CDR3 loop spans 15 amino acids. V dropped 6 bases and J dropped 4 bases, with 13 bases sitting between them. DNA for the CDR3: TGTGCCAGCAGTTCCCGGGACCCATATAATTCACCCCTCCACTTT. Protein sequence: CASSSRDPYNSPLHF.

The genes are TRBV6-5 and TRBJ2-3; 8 bases are a match to TRBD1. The CDR3 is 13 amino acids. CDR1 is MNHEY, CDR2 SVGAGI, per germline. With 10 bases clipped from V and 5 bases from J, the junction kept 8 bases outside the gene matches. The CDR3 loop is CATRTGLKDTQYF. CDR3 DNA: TGTGCCACCCGGACAGGGTTGAAAGATACGCAGTATTTT.

The sample holds a few counts of this clonotype. The chain uses TRBV7-2 and TRBJ1-2; no reliable D call. The germline V gene encodes CDR1 SGHTA and CDR2 FQGNSA. The germline V and J ends were trimmed by 2 bases and 8 bases, with 12 bases remaining between them. This CDR3 has 13 residues. The CDR3 DNA is TGTGCCAGCAGCTTACGAATGATTGGGGGCTACACCTTC. It specifies CASSLRMIGGYTF.

Concerning this clonotype: One end of the junction varies from germline; a read error may be responsible. The J gene is TRBJ2-2, the V gene TRBV7-3; tentative D call: TRBD2 (5 bases). Germline values: CDR1 SGHTA, CDR2 FQGTGA. The length of the CDR3 is 16 residues. CDR3 bases: TGTGCCAGCAGCTTTTCGTCAGATACTGCAACCGGGGAGCGGTTTTTT. It codes for CASSFSSDTATGERFF.

The chain carries TRBV11-2 and TRBJ2-5; D gene unclear. The end of the DNA aligns better with TRBJ2-1, so the J call may be wrong. Germline V CDR1 and CDR2: SGHAT, FQNNGV. The CDR3 extends over 15 amino acids. CDR3 loop: CASSLAPSPQETQFF. The CDR3 DNA is TGTGCCAGCAGCTTAGCCCCAAGCCCTCAAGAGACCCAGTTCTTC.

At least ten counts were recorded for this clonotype. V is TRBV14 and J is TRBJ2-7; D is unresolved. The CDR3 sequence is 13 residues long. The germline gives CDR1 SGHDN, CDR2 FVKESK. Trimming removed 4 bases at V and 7 bases at J, with 14 bases between. The CDR3 DNA is TGTGCCAGCAGCCTTCAGACGGTCTCGGAGCAGTACTTC. The encoded protein is CASSLQTVSEQYF.

Notes on this clonotype: This sequence may be a read error, since a much larger clone differs from it by one base. The V call is TRBV6-2 or TRBV6-3, the J call TRBJ2-1; D gene uncertain. Germline V gene lookup returns CDR1 MNHEY and CDR2 SVGEGT. This CDR3 has 11 residues. V lost 0 bases, J lost 10 bases, and 4 bases lay in between. The CDR3: CASSYSAEQFF. The CDR3 DNA is TGTGCCAGCAGTTACTCGGCAGAGCAGTTCTTC.

The chain uses TRBV28 and TRBJ2-3, with TRBD2 identical over 15 bases. V gave up 4 bases and J gave up 2 bases; unmatched junction bases: 7. The CDR3 has 18 amino acids. Germline V gives CDR1 MDHEN, CDR2 SYDVKM. The CDR3 protein is CASSSGLAGGSFTDTQYF. The CDR3 DNA is TGTGCCAGCAGTTCGGGACTAGCGGGGGGCTCGTTCACAGATACGCAGTATTTT.

The chain's CDR3 is CASSLRGGRDQPQHF. CDR3 coding DNA: TGCGCCAGCAGCTTGCGAGGGGGGCGGGATCAGCCCCAGCATTTT. The J gene is TRBJ1-5, the V gene TRBV5-1; tentative D call: TRBD1 (6 bases). Trimming removed 1 base at V and 5 bases at J, with 13 bases between. The CDR3 has 15 amino acids. The germline gives CDR1 SGHRS, CDR2 YFSETQ.

V and J are TRBV2 and TRBJ2-1; the match to TRBD1 covers 8 bases. J was trimmed by 9 bases and V by 10 bases; bases with no gene match: 11. Germline V lookup: CDR1 SNHLY, CDR2 FYNNEI. This CDR3 is built from 13 residues. The CDR3 DNA follows: TGTGCCAACAATCAGGGGGCGATTGGTGAGCAGTTCTTC. Translated, it gives CANNQGAIGEQFF.

V usage is TRBV30 and J usage is TRBJ2-5, with D hard to call. V dropped 8 bases and J dropped 4 bases, with 17 bases sitting between them. Germline V gene lookup returns CDR1 GTSNPN and CDR2 SVGIG (reference sequence). The CDR3 extends over 13 amino acids. CDR3: CALQRSFGETQYF. The CDR3 nucleotides read TGTGCCCTCCAACGGAGTTTCGGAGAGACCCAGTACTTC. The entire variable domain, with the rest obtained from reference TRBV30 and TRBJ2-5, is as follows: SQTIHQWPATLVQPVGSPLSLECTVEGTSNPNLYWYRQAAGRGLQLLFYSVGIGQISSEVPQNLSASRPQDRQFILSSKKLLLSDSGFYLCALQRSFGETQYFGPGTRLLVL.

The chain combines TRBV3-1 with TRBJ1-2, with D uncertain. The V end lost 5 bases, the J end lost 9 bases, and 16 bases lay between the germline ends. The germline CDR1 and CDR2 sequences are LGHDT and YNNKEL (reference sequence). CDR3 length: 13 amino acids. Here the CDR3 DNA reads TGTGCCAGCAGCTCGCCGGACGGTACTCGCTACACCTTC. This gives the protein CASSSPDGTRYTF.

This clonotype was seen just once. No conserved phenylalanine or tryptophan ends this CDR3, so it is likely a read error. CDR3 amino acids: CSVEELNGQYI. In DNA, the CDR3 is TGCAGCGTTGAAGAGCTAAATGGGCAGTACATC. The genes are TRBV29-1 and TRBJ2-4, with no clear D. The CDR3 has 11 amino acids. CDR1 SQVTM and CDR2 ANQGSEA come from the germline V gene. With 0 bases removed from V and 13 bases from J, the gap between germline ends came to 10 bases.

This chain joins TRBV2 and TRBJ2-1; D is unclear. The CDR3 covers 14 residues. CDR1 is SNHLY, CDR2 FYNNEI, per germline. Trimming stripped 5 bases from V and 8 bases from J, with 16 bases between. CDR3 sequence reads: CASSPIGYADEQFF. For the CDR3, the DNA is TGTGCCAGCAGTCCCATAGGGTACGCAGATGAGCAGTTCTTC. Using reference TRBV2 and TRBJ2-1 for the parts outside the CDR3, the full variable domain is EPEVTQTPSHQVTQMGQEVILRCVPISNHLYFYWYRQILGQKVEFLVSFYNNEISEKSEIFDDQFSVERPDGSNFTLKIRSTKLEDSAMYFCASSPIGYADEQFFGPGTRLTVL.

This clonotype showed up just a few times. The chain has TRBV6-1 and TRBJ2-1, with 8 positions matching TRBD1. The CDR3 runs 15 residues. Looked up from germline, CDR1 is MNHNS and CDR2 is SASEGT. V trimming: 6 bases; J trimming: 4 bases; junction bases outside the gene matches: 8. CDR3 sequence (DNA): TGTGCCAGCAGATCGACAGGGGCGAGGTACAATGAGCAGTTCTTC. As protein: CASRSTGARYNEQFF.

The chain has TRBV12-3 or TRBV12-4 and TRBJ2-1; 7 bases match TRBD2. This CDR3 is 13 amino acids long. Germline trimming cut 1 base from V and 10 bases from J; bases unmatched to any gene: 4. DNA for the CDR3: TGTGCCAGCAGTTTAGTCGCGGGAGTCGAGCAGTTCTTC. It translates to CASSLVAGVEQFF.

This clonotype was recorded only once. The genes are TRBV3-1 and TRBJ2-5, with 8 bases fitting TRBD2. Trimming cost V 4 bases and J 3 bases; bases outside gene matches: 10. Germline lookup yields CDR1 LGHDT and CDR2 YNNKEL (reference sequence). This CDR3 contains 16 residues. CDR3 in amino acids: CASSPGLSSGEETQYF. CDR3 coding DNA: TGTGCCAGCAGCCCCGGTCTTAGTAGCGGGGAAGAGACCCAGTACTTC.

The chain joins TRBV7-9 to TRBJ2-5; 8 nucleotides align to TRBD1. V was clipped by 5 bases and J by 5 bases; unmatched bases: 10. The germline gives CDR1 SEHNR, CDR2 FQNEAQ (reference sequence). This CDR3 contains 15 residues. The CDR3 reads CASSQGAGGRETQYF. The CDR3 region has the DNA TGTGCCAGCAGCCAAGGGGCAGGGGGCAGGGAGACCCAGTACTTC. Looking up the rest from reference TRBV7-9 and TRBJ2-5 gives the full variable domain: DTGVSQNPRHKITKRGQNVTFRCDPISEHNRLYWYRQTLGQGPEFLTYFQNEAQLEKSRLLSDRFSAERPKGSFSTLEIQRTEQGDSAMYLCASSQGAGGRETQYFGPGTRLLVL.

This clonotype was recorded at least ten times. The CDR3 region has the DNA TGCAGCGTCACCAAGGGGACAGGGGATCCCGGTACGCAGTATTTT. It specifies CSVTKGTGDPGTQYF. The rearrangement links TRBV29-1 to TRBJ2-3; 10 positions match TRBD1. The V and J ends lost 6 bases and 8 bases, in that order; junction bases with no gene match: 14. CDR3 length: 15 amino acids. Germline V gene data show CDR1 as SQVTM and CDR2 as ANQGSEA.

This clonotype has at least ten counts. The chain uses TRBV4-1 and TRBJ1-4; D is ambiguous. Germline assignment: CDR1 MGHRA and CDR2 YSYEKL. V dropped 1 base and J dropped 8 bases, with 8 bases sitting between them. The CDR3 is made up of 13 amino acids. The CDR3 region is CASSQVVQEKLFF. The CDR3 region has the DNA TGCGCCAGCAGCCAAGTTGTGCAGGAAAAACTGTTTTTT.

This clonotype came up many times. The genes are TRBV20-1 and TRBJ2-7, with D hard to call. Germline-derived CDR1 and CDR2 are DFQATT and SNEGSKA (reference sequence). Trimming took 0 bases from V and 5 from J, leaving 8 bases between them. CDR3 size: 12 residues. CDR3 amino acids: CSARESAHEQYF. The CDR3 nucleotides are TGCAGTGCTAGAGAGAGCGCACACGAGCAGTACTTC.

The V gene is TRBV20-1, the J gene TRBJ1-4, with D perhaps TRBD1 (5 bases). The CDR3 has 15 amino acids. The germline V gene encodes CDR1 DFQATT and CDR2 SNEGSKA (reference sequence). Trimming cost V 0 bases and J 4 bases, with 12 bases left between them. The CDR3 region is CSARDRTTDNEKLFF. CDR3 DNA: TGCAGTGCTAGAGATCGGACAACGGATAATGAAAAACTGTTTTTT.

This clonotype was found many times. The chain joins TRBV29-1 to TRBJ2-7; D uncertain. Trimming left V 7 bases short and J 3 bases short, with 10 bases between. Germline lookup yields CDR1 SQVTM and CDR2 ANQGSEA. The CDR3 extends over 11 amino acids. CDR3 in DNA: TGCAGCGCCCAATCCCGCTACGAGCAGTACTTC. It encodes CSAQSRYEQYF.

For the CDR3, the DNA is TGTGCCACCAGCAGAGATGGGGAGGGGATAGTCGCTGAGCAGTTCTTC. Its translation: CATSRDGEGIVAEQFF. V gene TRBV15 combines with J gene TRBJ2-1; 7 bases are shared with TRBD2. The CDR3 is 16 residues long. The J segment lost 9 bases and the V segment lost 0 bases, leaving 11 bases of the junction unmatched. Germline CDR1 and CDR2: LNHNV and YYDKDF (reference sequence).

This clonotype was seen a few times. The chain links TRBV12-3 or TRBV12-4 to TRBJ1-2; TRBD1 is a possible D gene (6 bases). The CDR3 totals 14 residues. V shed 6 bases and J shed 6 bases, with 17 bases lying between them. CDR3 coding DNA: TGTGCCAGCAGACTTTCCGGGGGCGGTAATGGCTACACCTTC. As protein: CASRLSGGGNGYTF.

This clonotype was observed a few times. V and J are TRBV2 and TRBJ2-5; the D gene is possibly TRBD2 (6 bases). Germline CDR1 reads SNHLY; CDR2 reads FYNNEI. V lost 3 bases and J 5 bases, leaving 13 bases between the germline ends. The CDR3 totals 14 residues. The CDR3 is CASSEGTGPETQYF. DNA of the CDR3: TGTGCCAGCAGTGAGGGGACTGGTCCGGAGACCCAGTACTTC.